This TCR beta chain was profiled in a study of graft-versus-host responses after intestinal transplantation. Notes on this clone: Its antigen is unidentified.

TCRdb's copy holds only in-frame clones and misses some; the assay was immunoSEQ multiplex PCR. Of about 89,000 clones in the sample, 91% were seen once. CDR3 length: 15 residues. V dropped 8 bases and J dropped 5; count of bases not matched to a gene: 11. Germline CDR1 reads KGHSH; CDR2 reads LQKENI. The TCR originated in a human donor who received an intestinal transplant. V and J are TRBV18 and TRBJ1-4; TRBD1 matches at 7 bases. The specimen was unstimulated CD4+ T cells sorted from spleen or lymph node cells, collected before intestinal transplant. CDR3 region: CASTKVTGQNEKLFF. In DNA form, the CDR3 reads TGTGCCAGCACGAAGGTGACAGGGCAAAATGAAAAACTGTTTTTT.